The rows below give T cell receptor beta chains drawn from one sample of a study of T-cell reconstitution after alpha-beta-depleted transplantation in children. TCRdb re-analysed the PCR reads in MiXCR, keeping a single row per CDR3 protein. The table lists 450,000 to 500,000 distinct CDR3 sequences, around an eighth of them singletons, with 4.5% to 6% in the top ten. This specimen was PBMCs from the stem cell graft donor, taken from the stem cell graft. The receptors here all came from a human donor who donated a stem cell graft to a child with combined immunodeficiency. The CDR3 runs from the conserved cysteine through the conserved F or W. The order of the fields is V gene, clone size, J gene, D gene, CDR3 protein, CDR3 DNA. A D gene is named only where the DNA matches it firmly. Expanded clones get a size class; other rows say once, few or many, or leave the size out.

V: TRBV12-3/TRBV12-4; size: once; J: TRBJ1-5; D: -; CDR3: CASSLEGSRAQHF; DNA: TGTGCCAGCAGTTTAGAAGGGAGTCGGGCCCAGCATTTT
V: TRBV4-1; size: few; J: TRBJ1-2; D: -; CDR3: CASSQDPVYGYTF; DNA: TGCGCCAGCAGCCAAGATCCGGTCTATGGCTACACCTTC
V: TRBV18; size: many; J: TRBJ2-3; D: -; CDR3: CASSTVMGADTQYF; DNA: TGTGCCAGCTCAACCGTGATGGGGGCAGATACGCAGTATTTT
V: TRBV4-3; size: many; J: TRBJ2-3; D: -; CDR3: CASSPRLSLALTDTQYF; DNA: TGCGCCAGCAGCCCGAGACTCTCACTAGCTCTCACAGATACGCAGTATTTT
V: TRBV24-1; size: -; J: TRBJ2-3; D: TRBD1; CDR3: CATSGTGDPDTQYF; DNA: TGTGCCACCTCGGGGACAGGGGATCCAGATACGCAGTATTTT
V: TRBV9; size: -; J: TRBJ2-1; D: TRBD2; CDR3: CASSGPGTSFYEQFF; DNA: TGTGCCAGCAGCGGGCCCGGGACTAGTTTTTATGAGCAGTTCTTC
V: TRBV20-1; size: -; J: TRBJ2-2; D: -; CDR3: CSARAAPGGAVTGELFF; DNA: TGCAGTGCTAGAGCTGCCCCGGGGGGCGCGGTCACCGGGGAGCTGTTTTTT
V: TRBV7-6; size: -; J: TRBJ2-5; D: TRBD1; CDR3: CASSPWTGGEETQYF; DNA: TGTGCCAGCAGCCCATGGACAGGGGGAGAAGAGACCCAGTACTTC
V: TRBV12-3/TRBV12-4; size: many; J: TRBJ2-2; D: -; CDR3: CASTPSSGTGELFF; DNA: TGTGCCAGCACCCCTAGCTCAGGCACCGGGGAGCTGTTTTTT
V: TRBV13; size: -; J: TRBJ2-3; D: -; CDR3: CASSVIGRTVTDTQYF; DNA: TGTGCCAGCAGCGTGATTGGAAGGACAGTCACAGATACGCAGTATTTT
V: TRBV3-1; size: -; J: TRBJ2-7; D: -; CDR3: CASSQVGGGPPYEQYF; DNA: TGTGCCAGCAGCCAAGTGGGCGGAGGCCCCCCCTACGAGCAGTACTTC
V: TRBV12-3/TRBV12-4; size: many; J: TRBJ1-1; D: -; CDR3: CASRPRGSTEAFF; DNA: TGTGCCAGCAGACCGCGGGGTAGCACTGAAGCTTTCTTT
V: TRBV12-3/TRBV12-4; size: many; J: TRBJ2-5; D: -; CDR3: CASSSLGGETQYF; DNA: TGTGCCAGCAGTTCACTAGGGGGGGAGACCCAGTACTTC
V: TRBV5-1; size: -; J: TRBJ1-2; D: -; CDR3: CASSLAGPGYTF; DNA: TGCGCCAGCAGCTTGGCCGGGCCCGGCTACACCTTC
V: TRBV7-9; size: many; J: TRBJ1-1; D: -; CDR3: CASSLVSGREAFF; DNA: TGTGCCAGCAGCTTAGTCTCTGGCCGTGAAGCTTTCTTT
V: TRBV11-2; size: few; J: TRBJ2-1; D: TRBD2; CDR3: CASSLAQRGYNEQFF; DNA: TGTGCCAGCAGCTTAGCCCAGCGGGGATACAATGAGCAGTTCTTC
V: TRBV7-2; size: -; J: TRBJ2-1; D: TRBD2; CDR3: CASSRLAGGIEQFF; DNA: TGTGCCAGCAGCAGATTAGCGGGGGGGATTGAGCAGTTCTTC
V: TRBV6-5; size: -; J: TRBJ2-7; D: -; CDR3: CASSYPSSEQYF; DNA: TGTGCCAGCAGTTACCCTTCTTCCGAGCAGTACTTC
V: TRBV5-1; size: many; J: TRBJ2-3; D: TRBD1; CDR3: CASSRDRSTDTQYF; DNA: TGCGCCAGCAGTAGGGACAGAAGCACAGATACGCAGTATTTT
V: TRBV20-1; size: -; J: TRBJ2-7; D: TRBD1; CDR3: CSARDSLSYEQYF; DNA: TGCAGTGCACGGGACAGCCTCTCCTACGAGCAGTACTTC
V: TRBV12-3/TRBV12-4; size: many; J: TRBJ2-3; D: -; CDR3: CASSLGRGRATDTQYF; DNA: TGTGCCAGCAGTTTGGGGCGGGGGCGCGCAACAGATACGCAGTATTTT
V: TRBV7-8; size: few; J: TRBJ2-3; D: -; CDR3: CASHKGRHGTDTQYF; DNA: TGTGCCAGCCACAAAGGGCGTCATGGCACAGATACGCAGTATTTT
V: TRBV7-3; size: many; J: TRBJ2-3; D: TRBD1; CDR3: CASSLMGQSTDTQYF; DNA: TGTGCCAGCAGCTTAATGGGACAGAGCACAGATACGCAGTATTTT
V: TRBV6-2/TRBV6-3; size: few; J: TRBJ2-5; D: TRBD2; CDR3: CASSYSSPGRETQYF; DNA: TGTGCCAGCAGTTACTCGTCACCCGGGAGGGAGACCCAGTACTTC
V: TRBV29-1; size: many; J: TRBJ2-5; D: -; CDR3: CSVEDKGPGLQETQYF; DNA: TGCAGCGTTGAAGATAAGGGGCCAGGGCTTCAAGAGACCCAGTACTTC
V: TRBV6-2/TRBV6-3; size: few; J: TRBJ2-5; D: TRBD2; CDR3: CASSSSAGGMETQYF; DNA: TGTGCCAGCAGTAGTTCCGCGGGAGGAATGGAGACCCAGTACTTC
V: TRBV5-5; size: -; J: TRBJ2-7; D: TRBD1; CDR3: CASFEPGGREQYF; DNA: TGTGCCAGCTTCGAACCAGGGGGCAGGGAGCAGTACTTC
V: TRBV12-3/TRBV12-4; size: many; J: TRBJ2-7; D: -; CDR3: CASSAGSSYEQYF; DNA: TGTGCCAGCAGTGCGGGGTCTTCCTACGAGCAGTACTTC
V: TRBV20-1; size: -; J: TRBJ2-5; D: TRBD2; CDR3: CSARGRTSSQETQYF; DNA: TGCAGTGCTAGGGGGAGGACTAGCAGCCAAGAGACCCAGTACTTC
V: TRBV5-1; size: few; J: TRBJ2-1; D: -; CDR3: CASSLLVRGPSSYNEQFF; DNA: TGCGCCAGCAGCTTGTTGGTCCGGGGGCCAAGCTCCTACAATGAGCAGTTCTTC
V: TRBV20-1; size: many; J: TRBJ2-1; D: TRBD2; CDR3: CSARTSGSYNEQFF; DNA: TGCAGTGCTAGGACTAGCGGGTCCTACAATGAGCAGTTCTTC
V: TRBV3-2; size: many; J: TRBJ2-1; D: -; CDR3: CASSLYLKFIYNEQFF; DNA: TGTGCCAGCAGCCTTTACTTGAAATTCATTTACAATGAGCAGTTCTTC
V: TRBV7-2; size: few; J: TRBJ2-3; D: TRBD2; CDR3: CASSFGLANSDTQYF; DNA: TGTGCCAGCAGTTTTGGACTAGCCAATTCAGATACGCAGTATTTT
V: TRBV24-1; size: few; J: TRBJ2-1; D: -; CDR3: CATSDSGQRSNEQFF; DNA: TGTGCCACCAGTGACTCTGGACAGCGCAGCAATGAGCAGTTCTTC
V: TRBV7-2; size: few; J: TRBJ1-1; D: -; CDR3: CASSMAQGRGTEAFF; DNA: TGTGCCAGCAGCATGGCCCAGGGTCGAGGAACTGAAGCTTTCTTT
V: TRBV9; size: -; J: TRBJ2-2; D: -; CDR3: CASSVGPDDTGELFF; DNA: TGTGCCAGCAGCGTAGGTCCAGACGACACCGGGGAGCTGTTTTTT
V: TRBV25-1; size: many; J: TRBJ2-1; D: -; CDR3: CASSLSLYNEQFF; DNA: TGTGCCAGCAGTCTCAGTTTATACAATGAGCAGTTCTTC
V: TRBV6-5; size: many; J: TRBJ2-5; D: -; CDR3: CASSPEEETQYF; DNA: TGTGCCAGCAGTCCTGAGGAAGAGACCCAGTACTTC
V: TRBV6-5; size: -; J: TRBJ2-7; D: -; CDR3: CASSYSRRGKIYEQYF; DNA: TGTGCCAGCAGTTACTCGCGCAGGGGCAAAATCTACGAGCAGTACTTC
V: TRBV7-9; size: -; J: TRBJ2-7; D: -; CDR3: CASSNPGAYEQYF; DNA: TGTGCCAGCAGCAATCCGGGGGCCTACGAGCAGTACTTC
V: TRBV29-1; size: -; J: TRBJ2-1; D: -; CDR3: CSVDAPRGAYNEQFF; DNA: TGCAGCGTTGATGCCCCCCGGGGAGCCTACAATGAGCAGTTCTTC
V: TRBV6-5; size: few; J: TRBJ2-3; D: TRBD2; CDR3: CASRYGLADTQYF; DNA: TGTGCCAGCAGATATGGACTAGCAGATACGCAGTATTTT
V: TRBV9; size: -; J: TRBJ2-3; D: -; CDR3: CASSEEHSGAQYF; DNA: TGTGCCAGCAGCGAGGAACACTCGGGGGCGCAGTATTTT
V: TRBV10-3; size: many; J: TRBJ2-7; D: -; CDR3: CAISDSYEQYF; DNA: TGTGCCATCAGTGATAGCTACGAGCAGTACTTC
V: TRBV6-5; size: -; J: TRBJ2-2; D: -; CDR3: CASSYGASVNTGELFF; DNA: TGTGCCAGCAGTTACGGGGCTAGCGTTAACACCGGGGAGCTGTTTTTT
V: TRBV18; size: few; J: TRBJ2-1; D: -; CDR3: CASSPAEGSYNEQFF; DNA: TGTGCCAGCTCACCAGCGGAGGGCTCCTACAATGAGCAGTTCTTC
V: TRBV6-1; size: few; J: TRBJ2-4; D: -; CDR3: CASSESTIAKNIQYF; DNA: TGTGCCAGCAGTGAATCCACCATAGCCAAAAACATTCAGTACTTC
V: TRBV7-2; size: few; J: TRBJ2-1; D: -; CDR3: CASSIRVSRRNEQFF; DNA: TGTGCCAGCAGCATTAGGGTATCCAGGCGCAATGAGCAGTTCTTC
V: TRBV7-9; size: -; J: TRBJ2-2; D: TRBD1; CDR3: CASSFGGTGDPGELFF; DNA: TGTGCCAGCAGCTTTGGCGGGACAGGTGACCCCGGGGAGCTGTTTTTT
V: TRBV9; size: -; J: TRBJ2-1; D: -; CDR3: CASSYNTMAGSYNEQFF; DNA: TGTGCCAGCAGCTACAACACCATGGCAGGTTCCTACAATGAGCAGTTCTTC
V: TRBV7-9; size: many; J: TRBJ2-7; D: -; CDR3: CASSLKGLGEQYF; DNA: TGTGCCAGCAGCTTAAAGGGCTTAGGGGAGCAGTACTTC
V: TRBV5-1; size: few; J: TRBJ2-5; D: TRBD2; CDR3: CASSPGRRGETQYF; DNA: TGCGCCAGCAGCCCCGGGAGGCGAGGCGAGACCCAGTACTTC
V: TRBV5-1; size: -; J: TRBJ2-5; D: -; CDR3: CASSLTGARQETQYF; DNA: TGCGCCAGCAGCTTGACGGGGGCCCGGCAAGAGACCCAGTACTTC
V: TRBV30; size: -; J: TRBJ2-6; D: -; CDR3: CAWSRGRTGANVLTF; DNA: TGTGCCTGGAGTAGGGGCAGAACAGGGGCCAACGTCCTGACTTTC
V: TRBV15; size: many; J: TRBJ2-4; D: -; CDR3: CATSSSMGLGKNIQYF; DNA: TGTGCCACCAGCTCCTCGATGGGACTGGGCAAAAACATTCAGTACTTC
V: TRBV6-1; size: -; J: TRBJ2-7; D: -; CDR3: CASSEPGLFSYEQYF; DNA: TGTGCCAGCAGTGAACCGGGTCTTTTCTCCTACGAGCAGTACTTC
V: TRBV15; size: few; J: TRBJ2-7; D: -; CDR3: CATSIGQRFYEQYF; DNA: TGTGCCACCAGCATCGGACAGCGTTTCTACGAGCAGTACTTC
V: TRBV7-9; size: many; J: TRBJ1-1; D: -; CDR3: CASSPRLRNTEAFF; DNA: TGTGCCAGCAGCCCCCGCCTCAGGAACACTGAAGCTTTCTTT
V: TRBV29-1; size: -; J: TRBJ1-4; D: TRBD1; CDR3: CSVAHRGEKLFF; DNA: TGCAGCGTTGCGCACAGGGGAGAAAAACTGTTTTTT
V: TRBV12-3/TRBV12-4; size: -; J: TRBJ2-7; D: TRBD2; CDR3: CASSQLAGVYEQYF; DNA: TGTGCCAGCAGCCAACTAGCGGGAGTCTACGAGCAGTACTTC